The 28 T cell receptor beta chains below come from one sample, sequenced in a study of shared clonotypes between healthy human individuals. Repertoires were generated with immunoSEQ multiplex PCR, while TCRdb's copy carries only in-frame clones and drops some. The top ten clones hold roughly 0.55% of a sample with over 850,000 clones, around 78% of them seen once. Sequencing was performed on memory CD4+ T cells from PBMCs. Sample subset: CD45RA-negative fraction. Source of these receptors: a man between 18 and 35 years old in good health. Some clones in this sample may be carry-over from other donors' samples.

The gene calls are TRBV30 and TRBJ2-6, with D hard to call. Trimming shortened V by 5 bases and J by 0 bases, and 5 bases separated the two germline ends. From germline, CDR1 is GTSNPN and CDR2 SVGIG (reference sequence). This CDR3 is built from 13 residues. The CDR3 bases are TGTGCCTGGGCCCACTCTGGGGCCAACGTCCTGACTTTC. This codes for CAWAHSGANVLTF.

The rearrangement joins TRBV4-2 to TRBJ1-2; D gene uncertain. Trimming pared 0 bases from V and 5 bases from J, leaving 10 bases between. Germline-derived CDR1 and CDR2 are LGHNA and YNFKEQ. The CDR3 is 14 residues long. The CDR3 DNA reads TGTGCCAGCAGCCAAGACAGATCGGCGTATGGCTACACCTTC. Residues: CASSQDRSAYGYTF.

The CDR3 DNA sequence: TGTGCCAGCAGTTTAACCCCAGTCCTTAACTATGGCTACACCTTC. It yields the protein CASSLTPVLNYGYTF. This chain joins TRBV28 and TRBJ1-2; D not certain. The CDR3 spans 15 residues. Germline V lookup: CDR1 MDHEN, CDR2 SYDVKM. V shed 2 bases and J shed 1 base, with 11 bases lying between them.

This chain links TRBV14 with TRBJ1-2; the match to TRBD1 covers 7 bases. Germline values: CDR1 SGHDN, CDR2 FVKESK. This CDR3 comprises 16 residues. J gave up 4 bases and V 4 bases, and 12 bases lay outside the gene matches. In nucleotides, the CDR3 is TGTGCCAGCAGCCTACTTACAGGGGCGGGGACCTATGGCTACACCTTC. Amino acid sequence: CASSLLTGAGTYGYTF.

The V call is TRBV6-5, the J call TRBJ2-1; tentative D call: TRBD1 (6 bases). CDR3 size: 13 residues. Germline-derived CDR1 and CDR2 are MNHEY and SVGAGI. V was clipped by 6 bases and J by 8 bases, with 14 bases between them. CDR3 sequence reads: CASSPYTGYEQFF. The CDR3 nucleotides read TGTGCCAGCAGCCCCTATACAGGGTATGAGCAGTTCTTC.

CDR3: CAWRARQGYHEQYF. DNA for the CDR3: TGTGCCTGGAGAGCAAGACAGGGGTACCACGAGCAGTACTTC. The J gene is TRBJ2-5, the V gene TRBV30, with 8 bases fitting TRBD1. Judging by the DNA end, TRBJ2-7 fits better; the J call may be wrong. Looked up from germline, CDR1 is GTSNPN and CDR2 is SVGIG (reference sequence). There are 14 residues in the CDR3.

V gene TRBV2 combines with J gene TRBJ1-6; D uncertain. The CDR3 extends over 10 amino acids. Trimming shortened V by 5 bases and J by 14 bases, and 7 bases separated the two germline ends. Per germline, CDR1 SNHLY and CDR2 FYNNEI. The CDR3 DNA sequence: TGTGCCAGCAGTTACGGGTCCCTCCACTTT. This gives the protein CASSYGSLHF.

CDR3 sequence (DNA): TGTGCCAGCAGCCCAGGGGGGAATGAGCAGTTCTTC. Translation: CASSPGGNEQFF. The rearrangement joins TRBV7-2 to TRBJ2-1, with D possibly matching TRBD1 (7 bases). The CDR3 length is 12 residues. V was pared by 5 bases and J by 7 bases, with 9 bases between. Looked up from germline, CDR1 is SGHTA and CDR2 is FQGNSA.

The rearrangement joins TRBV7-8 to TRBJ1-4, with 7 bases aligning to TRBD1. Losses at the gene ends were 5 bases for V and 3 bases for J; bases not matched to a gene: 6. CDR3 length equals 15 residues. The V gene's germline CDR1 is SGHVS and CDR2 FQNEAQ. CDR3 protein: CASSPGGTANEKLFF. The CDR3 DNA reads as TGTGCCAGCAGCCCGGGAGGGACAGCTAATGAAAAACTGTTTTTT.

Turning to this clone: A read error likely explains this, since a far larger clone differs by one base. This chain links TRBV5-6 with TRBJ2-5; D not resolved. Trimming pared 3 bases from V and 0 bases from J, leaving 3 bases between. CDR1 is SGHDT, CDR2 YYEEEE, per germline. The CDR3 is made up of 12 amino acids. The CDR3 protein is CASSWNQETQYF. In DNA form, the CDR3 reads TGTGCCAGCAGCTGGAACCAAGAGACCCAGTACTTC.

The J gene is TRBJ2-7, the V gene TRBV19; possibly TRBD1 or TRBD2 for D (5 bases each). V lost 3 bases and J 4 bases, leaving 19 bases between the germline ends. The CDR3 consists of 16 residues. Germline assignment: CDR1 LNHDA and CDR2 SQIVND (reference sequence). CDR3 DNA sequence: TGTGCCAGTAGTATCAGATCTGGGACCCCGGGGTACGAGCAGTACTTC. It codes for CASSIRSGTPGYEQYF.

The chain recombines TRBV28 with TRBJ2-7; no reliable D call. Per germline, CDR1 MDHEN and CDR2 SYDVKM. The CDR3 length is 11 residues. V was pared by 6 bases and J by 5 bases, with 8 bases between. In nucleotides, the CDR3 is TGTGCCAGCAGCCATCGGCACGAGCAGTACTTC. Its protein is CASSHRHEQYF.

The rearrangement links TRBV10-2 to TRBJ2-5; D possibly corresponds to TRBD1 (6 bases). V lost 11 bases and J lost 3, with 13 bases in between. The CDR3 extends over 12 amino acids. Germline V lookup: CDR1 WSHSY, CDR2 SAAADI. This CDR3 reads CASGTLKETQYF. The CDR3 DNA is TGCGCCTCGGGGACACTCAAAGAGACCCAGTACTTC.

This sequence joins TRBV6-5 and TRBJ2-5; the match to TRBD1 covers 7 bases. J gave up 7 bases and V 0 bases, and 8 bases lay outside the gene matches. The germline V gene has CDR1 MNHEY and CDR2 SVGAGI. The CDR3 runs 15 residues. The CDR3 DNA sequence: TGTGCCAGCAGTTACTCAGGGGGCCCTCAGGGGACCCAGTACTTC. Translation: CASSYSGGPQGTQYF.

The CDR3 DNA reads TGTGCCAGCAGGGGGACAGGGGGGAACTACGAGCAGTACTTC. Amino acid sequence: CASRGTGGNYEQYF. The rearrangement joins TRBV28 to TRBJ2-7, with 11 nucleotides matching TRBD1. V gave up 6 bases and J gave up 3 bases; unmatched junction bases: 4. Germline values: CDR1 MDHEN, CDR2 SYDVKM. The CDR3 loop spans 14 amino acids.

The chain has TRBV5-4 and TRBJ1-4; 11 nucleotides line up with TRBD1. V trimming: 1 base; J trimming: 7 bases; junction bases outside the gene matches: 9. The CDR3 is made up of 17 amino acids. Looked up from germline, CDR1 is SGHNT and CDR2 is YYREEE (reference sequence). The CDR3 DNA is TGTGCCAGCAGCTTGAGAGGGACAGGGGGTAGGAGTGAAAAACTGTTTTTT. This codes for CASSLRGTGGRSEKLFF.

The DNA for the CDR3 is TGTGCCTGGAGCACCGGGATCCAAGAGACCCAGTACTTC. As protein: CAWSTGIQETQYF. The chain is built from TRBV30 and TRBJ2-5; tentative D call: TRBD2 (5 bases). V lost 3 bases and J 1 base, leaving 9 bases between the germline ends. The CDR3 has 13 amino acids. The germline V gene has CDR1 GTSNPN and CDR2 SVGIG (reference sequence).

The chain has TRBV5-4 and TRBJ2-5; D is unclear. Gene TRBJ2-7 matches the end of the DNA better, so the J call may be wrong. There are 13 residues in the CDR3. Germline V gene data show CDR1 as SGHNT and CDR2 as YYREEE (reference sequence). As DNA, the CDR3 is TGTGCCAGCAGCTTAGGGAACAACTACGAGCAGTACTTC. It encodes CASSLGNNYEQYF.

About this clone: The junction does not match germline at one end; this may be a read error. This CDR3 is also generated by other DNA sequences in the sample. CDR3 sequence (DNA): TGTGCCAGCAAAGGCACTGAAGCGTTCTTT. This translates into CASKGTEAFF. J is TRBJ1-1 and V is TRBV28; D is uncertain. Looked up from germline, CDR1 is MDHEN and CDR2 is SYDVKM. CDR3 size: 10 residues.

For the CDR3, the DNA is TGTGCCACCAGCAGACCCCCGTCAGGGGGCGAGACCCAGTACTTC. It yields the protein CATSRPPSGGETQYF. The chain couples TRBV15 to TRBJ2-5; 8 nucleotides agree with TRBD1. The germline gives CDR1 LNHNV, CDR2 YYDKDF (reference sequence). This CDR3 region has 15 residues. Germline trimming cut 2 bases from V and 5 bases from J; bases unmatched to any gene: 7.

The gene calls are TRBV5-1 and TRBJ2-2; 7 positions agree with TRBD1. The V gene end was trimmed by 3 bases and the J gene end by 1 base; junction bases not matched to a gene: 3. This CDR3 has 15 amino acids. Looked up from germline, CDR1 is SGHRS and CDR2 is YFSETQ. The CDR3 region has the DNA TGCGCCAGCAGCTCCCGGGACAGGAACACCGGGGAGCTGTTTTTT. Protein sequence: CASSSRDRNTGELFF.

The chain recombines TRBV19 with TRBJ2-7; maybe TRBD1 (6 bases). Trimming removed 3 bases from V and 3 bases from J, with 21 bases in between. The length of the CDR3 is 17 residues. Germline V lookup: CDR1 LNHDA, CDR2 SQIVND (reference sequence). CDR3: CASSMDFAWDKNYEQYF. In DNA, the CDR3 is TGTGCCAGTAGTATGGATTTCGCGTGGGACAAAAACTACGAGCAGTACTTC.

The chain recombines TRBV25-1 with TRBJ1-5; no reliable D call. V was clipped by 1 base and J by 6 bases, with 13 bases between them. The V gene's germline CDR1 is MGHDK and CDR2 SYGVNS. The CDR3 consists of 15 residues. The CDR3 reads CASSESGRLAQPQHF. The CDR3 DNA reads TGTGCCAGCAGTGAATCGGGTAGGCTGGCTCAGCCCCAGCATTTT.

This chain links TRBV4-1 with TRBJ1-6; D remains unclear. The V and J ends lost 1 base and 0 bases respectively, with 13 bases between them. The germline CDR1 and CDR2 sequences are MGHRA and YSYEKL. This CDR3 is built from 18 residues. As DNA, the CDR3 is TGCGCCAGCAGCCAAGGGATTTCGTTGGGCTCCTATAATTCACCCCTCCACTTT. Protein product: CASSQGISLGSYNSPLHF.

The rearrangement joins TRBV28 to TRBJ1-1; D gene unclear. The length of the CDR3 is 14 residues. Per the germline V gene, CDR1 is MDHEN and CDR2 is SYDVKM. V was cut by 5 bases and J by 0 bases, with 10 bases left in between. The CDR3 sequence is CASSPQGLNTEAFF. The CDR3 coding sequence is TGTGCCAGCAGTCCCCAAGGACTGAACACTGAAGCTTTCTTT.

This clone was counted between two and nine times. This chain's CDR3 is CASSKGRSEQYF. CDR3 in DNA: TGTGCCAGCAGTAAAGGGAGGTCCGAGCAGTACTTC. V and J are TRBV6-5 and TRBJ2-7; the D gene is possibly TRBD2 (6 bases). Trimming removed 5 bases at V and 6 bases at J, with 11 bases between. CDR3 length: 12 residues. CDR1 MNHEY and CDR2 SVGAGI come from the germline V gene.

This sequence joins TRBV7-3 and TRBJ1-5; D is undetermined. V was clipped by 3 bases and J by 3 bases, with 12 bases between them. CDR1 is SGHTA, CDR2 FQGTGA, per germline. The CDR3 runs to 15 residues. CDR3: CASSFWQAVNQPQHF. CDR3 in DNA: TGTGCCAGCAGCTTCTGGCAGGCGGTCAATCAGCCCCAGCATTTT.

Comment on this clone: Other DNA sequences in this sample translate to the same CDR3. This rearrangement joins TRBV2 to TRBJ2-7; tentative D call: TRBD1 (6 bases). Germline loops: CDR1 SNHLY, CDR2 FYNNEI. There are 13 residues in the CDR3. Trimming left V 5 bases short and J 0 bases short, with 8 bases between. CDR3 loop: CASSTGISYEQYF. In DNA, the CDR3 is TGTGCCAGCAGTACAGGGATCTCCTACGAGCAGTACTTC. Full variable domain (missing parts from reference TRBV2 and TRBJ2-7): EPEVTQTPSHQVTQMGQEVILRCVPISNHLYFYWYRQILGQKVEFLVSFYNNEISEKSEIFDDQFSVERPDGSNFTLKIRSTKLEDSAMYFCASSTGISYEQYFGPGTRLTVT.